Listed below are T cell receptor beta chains from one sample, sequenced in a study of CD8 T cells in ankylosing spondylitis. TCRdb re-called the 5' RACE reads through MiXCR, storing one row per CDR3 protein. The data show some 63,000 distinct CDR3 sequences, with around 6.5% seen just once and around 5.3% held by the top ten. Sequencing was carried out using synovial fluid, either unsorted or a sorted T cell fraction (not recorded which). The receptors originated from a male donor with ankylosing spondylitis. CDR3s include the opening cysteine and the closing phenylalanine or tryptophan. A D gene is named only where the DNA matches it firmly. Expanded clones get a size class; other rows say once, few or many, or leave the size out.

many	TRBV7-2	TRBJ2-1	TRBD1	CASSLDRGFRVNEQFF	TGTGCCAGCAGCTTAGACAGGGGTTTTAGGGTTAATGAGCAGTTCTTC
NA	TRBV5-6	TRBJ2-3	NA	CASSFRDWSGSRGDTQYF	TGTGCCAGCAGCTTCAGGGACTGGTCAGGTTCAAGGGGGGATACGCAGTATTTT
many	TRBV12-3/TRBV12-4	TRBJ2-1	TRBD2	CASSLSLAGDDYNEQFF	TGTGCCAGCAGTTTAAGTCTAGCGGGAGATGATTACAATGAGCAGTTCTTC
NA	TRBV3-1	TRBJ2-5	NA	CASSQDKKTQYF	TGTGCCAGCAGCCAAGACAAGAAGACCCAGTACTTC
many	TRBV6-2/TRBV6-3	TRBJ2-4	NA	CAISTDPKNIQYF	TGTGCCATTTCGACAGATCCTAAAAACATTCAGTACTTC
NA	TRBV6-5	TRBJ1-5	NA	CASSSSAGQRGNQPQHF	TGTGCCAGCAGTTCGTCTGCTGGACAGAGGGGCAATCAGCCCCAGCATTTT
many	TRBV20-1	TRBJ1-6	NA	CSASQAGDNSPLHF	TGCAGTGCTAGTCAGGCAGGGGATAATTCACCCCTCCACTTT
few	TRBV7-9	TRBJ2-3	TRBD2	CAGRLAGSDTQYF	TGTGCCGGGAGACTAGCGGGATCGGATACGCAGTATTTT
many	TRBV7-3	TRBJ2-1	NA	CASSSIGGGPMGNEQFF	TGTGCCAGCAGCAGTATCGGAGGAGGGCCCATGGGCAATGAGCAGTTCTTC
many	TRBV12-3/TRBV12-4	TRBJ1-4	NA	CASRRAGTVYEKLFF	TGTGCCAGCAGAAGGGCAGGGACGGTGTATGAAAAACTGTTTTTT